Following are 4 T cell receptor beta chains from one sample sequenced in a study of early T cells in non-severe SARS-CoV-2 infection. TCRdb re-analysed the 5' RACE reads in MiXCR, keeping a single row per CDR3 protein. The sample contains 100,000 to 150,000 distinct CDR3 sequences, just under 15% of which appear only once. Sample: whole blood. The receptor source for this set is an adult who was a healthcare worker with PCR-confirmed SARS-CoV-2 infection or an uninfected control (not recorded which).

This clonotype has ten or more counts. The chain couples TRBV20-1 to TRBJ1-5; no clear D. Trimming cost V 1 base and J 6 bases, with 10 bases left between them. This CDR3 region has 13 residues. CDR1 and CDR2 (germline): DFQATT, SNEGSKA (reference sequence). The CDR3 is CSARVAVSQPQHF. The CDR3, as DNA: TGCAGTGCTAGAGTTGCCGTAAGTCAGCCCCAGCATTTT.

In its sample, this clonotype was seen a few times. The CDR3 protein is CASSLRTGDPYEQYF. In DNA form, the CDR3 reads TGCGCCAGCAGCCTGCGGACAGGGGACCCCTACGAGCAGTACTTC. The chain combines TRBV5-1 with TRBJ2-7, with 9 positions matching TRBD1. The V gene's germline CDR1 is SGHRS and CDR2 YFSETQ. Trimming took 4 bases from V and 2 from J; bases not matched to a gene: 7. The CDR3 consists of 15 residues.

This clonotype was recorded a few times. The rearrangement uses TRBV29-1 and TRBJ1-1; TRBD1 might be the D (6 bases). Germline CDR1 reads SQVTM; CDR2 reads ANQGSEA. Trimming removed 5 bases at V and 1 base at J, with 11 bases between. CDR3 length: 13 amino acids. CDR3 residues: CSVKGVRNTEAFF. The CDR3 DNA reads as TGCAGCGTTAAGGGGGTTAGGAACACTGAAGCTTTCTTT. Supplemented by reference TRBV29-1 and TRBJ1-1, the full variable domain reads SAVISQKPSRDICQRGTSLTIQCQVDSQVTMMFWYRQQPGQSLTLIATANQGSEATYESGFVIDKFPISRPNLTFSTLTVSNMSPEDSSIYLCSVKGVRNTEAFFGQGTRLTVV.

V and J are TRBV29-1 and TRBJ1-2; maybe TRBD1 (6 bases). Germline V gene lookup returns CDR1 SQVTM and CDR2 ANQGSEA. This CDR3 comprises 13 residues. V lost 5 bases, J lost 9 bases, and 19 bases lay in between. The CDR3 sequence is CSVIGGAAFSYTF. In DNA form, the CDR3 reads TGCAGCGTTATAGGGGGGGCAGCTTTTAGCTACACCTTC.